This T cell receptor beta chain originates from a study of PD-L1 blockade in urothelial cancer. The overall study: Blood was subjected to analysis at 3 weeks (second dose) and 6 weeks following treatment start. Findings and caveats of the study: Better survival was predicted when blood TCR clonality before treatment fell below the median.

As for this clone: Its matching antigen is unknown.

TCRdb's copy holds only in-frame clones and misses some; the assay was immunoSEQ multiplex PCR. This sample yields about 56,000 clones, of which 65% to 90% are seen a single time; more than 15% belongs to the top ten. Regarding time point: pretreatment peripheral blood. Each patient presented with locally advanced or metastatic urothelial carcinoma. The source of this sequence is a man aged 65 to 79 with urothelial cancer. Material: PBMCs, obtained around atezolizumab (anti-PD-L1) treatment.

CDR3 residues: CASSLDQGTYGYTF. CDR3 DNA sequence: TGTGCCAGCAGCTTAGACCAGGGGACGTATGGCTACACCTTC. The genes are TRBV7-9 and TRBJ1-2, with D perhaps TRBD1 (6 bases). CDR1 SEHNR and CDR2 FQNEAQ come from the germline V gene (reference sequence). This CDR3 has 14 residues. The V gene lost 1 base and the J gene lost 5 bases, with 11 bases spanning the gap.